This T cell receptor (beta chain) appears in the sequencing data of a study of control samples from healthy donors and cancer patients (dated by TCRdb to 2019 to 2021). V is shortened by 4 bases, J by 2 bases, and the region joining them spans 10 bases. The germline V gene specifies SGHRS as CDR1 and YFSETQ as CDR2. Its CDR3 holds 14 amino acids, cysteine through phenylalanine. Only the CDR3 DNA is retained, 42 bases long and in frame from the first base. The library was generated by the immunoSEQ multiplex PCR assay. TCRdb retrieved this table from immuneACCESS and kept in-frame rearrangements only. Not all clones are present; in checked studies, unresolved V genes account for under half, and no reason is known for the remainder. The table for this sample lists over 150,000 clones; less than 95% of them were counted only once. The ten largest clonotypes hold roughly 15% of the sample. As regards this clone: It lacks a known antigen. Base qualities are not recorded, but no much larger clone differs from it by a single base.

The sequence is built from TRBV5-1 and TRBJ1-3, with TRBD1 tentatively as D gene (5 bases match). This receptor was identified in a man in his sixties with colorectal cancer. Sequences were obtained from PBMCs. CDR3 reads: CASSPGFAGNTIYF. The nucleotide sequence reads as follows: TGCGCCAGCAGCCCAGGGTTCGCTGGAAACACCATATATTTT.